In this sample, the clone carrying this T cell receptor (beta chain) turned up a few times. Its antigen is still unknown. The sample is drawn from a study of OX40 agonist ivuxolimab in advanced cancers. Study-wide background: In three patients, partial responses were observed, one with hepatocellular carcinoma and two with cutaneous melanoma. Notes on the study in general: Researchers did not determine the expanded peripheral T cells' antigen specificity. At 0.1 to 3.0 mg/kg and by week 6, clonal expansion occurred in CD4+ and CD8+ blood T cells.

The protocol was immunoSEQ multiplex PCR, while the TCRdb copy is restricted to in-frame clones and leaves out a portion. Among about 72,000 clones listed, 85% to 90% were seen once. The CDR3 loop spans 18 amino acids. Germline values: CDR1 MDHEN, CDR2 SYDVKM. The trim removed 5 bases at V and 2 bases at J, leaving 11 bases unmatched. This TCR came from an adult with an advanced solid tumor such as melanoma, head and neck, liver or kidney cancer. This chain connects TRBV28 to TRBJ2-3; 12 bases match TRBD2. The starting material was CD4+ or CD8+ T cells sorted from blood, obtained in a trial of the OX40 agonist ivuxolimab. The CDR3 is CASSPTRLAGEYTDTQYF. CDR3 bases: TGTGCCAGCAGTCCGACCCGACTAGCGGGAGAATACACAGATACGCAGTATTTT. The variable domain in full, completed from reference TRBV28 and TRBJ2-3, reads DVKVTQSSRYLVKRTGEKVFLECVQDMDHENMFWYRQDPGLGLRLIYFSYDVKMKEKGDIPEGYSVSREKKERFSLILESASTNQTSMYLCASSPTRLAGEYTDTQYFGPGTRLTVL.